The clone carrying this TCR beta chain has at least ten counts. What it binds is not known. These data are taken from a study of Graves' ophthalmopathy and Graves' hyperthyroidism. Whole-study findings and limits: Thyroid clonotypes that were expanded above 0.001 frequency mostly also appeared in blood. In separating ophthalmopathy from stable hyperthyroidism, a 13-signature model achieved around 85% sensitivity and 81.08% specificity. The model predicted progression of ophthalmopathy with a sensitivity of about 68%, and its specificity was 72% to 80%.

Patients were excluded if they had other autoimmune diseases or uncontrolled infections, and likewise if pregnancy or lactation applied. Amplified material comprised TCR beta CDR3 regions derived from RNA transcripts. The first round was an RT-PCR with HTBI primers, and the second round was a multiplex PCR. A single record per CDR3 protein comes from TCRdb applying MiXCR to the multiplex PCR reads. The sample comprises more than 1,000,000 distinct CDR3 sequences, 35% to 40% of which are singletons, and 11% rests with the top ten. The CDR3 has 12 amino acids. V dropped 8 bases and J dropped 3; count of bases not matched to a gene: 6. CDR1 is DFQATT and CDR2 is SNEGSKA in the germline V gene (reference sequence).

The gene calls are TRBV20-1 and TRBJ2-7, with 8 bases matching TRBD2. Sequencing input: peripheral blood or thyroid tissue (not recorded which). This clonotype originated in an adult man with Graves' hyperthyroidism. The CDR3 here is CSTGTRNYEQYF. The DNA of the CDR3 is TGCAGTACCGGGACTAGGAACTACGAGCAGTACTTC.